The rows below give T cell receptor beta chains drawn from one sample of a study of T cells in Graves' hyperthyroidism and ophthalmopathy. MiXCR was run by TCRdb on the multiplex PCR reads, yielding one entry per CDR3 protein. The repertoire holds approximately 370,000 distinct CDR3 sequences, with approximately 17% as singletons. Sequencing input: blood. Source of these receptors: a woman under 40 with Graves' hyperthyroidism that later progressed to Graves' ophthalmopathy. Both conserved end residues are part of each CDR3. Each record gives: J gene, D gene, clone size, V gene, CDR3 length, CDR3 DNA, CDR3 protein. D genes are given only for firm matches. Clone size is shown for a subset of rows, as once, few, many or a class of expanded clone.

j_call: TRBJ2-3
d_call: TRBD2
clone_size: many
v_call: TRBV19
cdr3_length: 13
cdr3_nt: TGTGCCAGTAGTCCTAGCGGGAGGGATACGCAGTATTTT
cdr3_aa: CASSPSGRDTQYF

j_call: TRBJ2-1
d_call: NA
clone_size: many
v_call: TRBV2
cdr3_length: 14
cdr3_nt: TGTGCCAGCAGTGATACTAGAGAGGTAAATGAGCAGTTCTTC
cdr3_aa: CASSDTREVNEQFF

j_call: TRBJ1-5
d_call: NA
clone_size: once
v_call: TRBV7-8
cdr3_length: 17
cdr3_nt: TGTGCCAGCAGCTTAGCGAAGGGCGGCCGGAGCAATCAGCCCCAGCATTTT
cdr3_aa: CASSLAKGGRSNQPQHF

j_call: TRBJ1-1
d_call: NA
clone_size: many
v_call: TRBV7-2
cdr3_length: 15
cdr3_nt: TGTGCCAGCAGCTTAGGCGGTACAGTGAACACTGAAGCTTTCTTT
cdr3_aa: CASSLGGTVNTEAFF

j_call: TRBJ2-2
d_call: NA
clone_size: NA
v_call: TRBV20-1
cdr3_length: 14
cdr3_nt: TGCAGTGCTAGCGGAAATATGAACACCGGGGAGCTGTTTTTT
cdr3_aa: CSASGNMNTGELFF

j_call: TRBJ1-2
d_call: TRBD1
clone_size: NA
v_call: TRBV11-2
cdr3_length: 14
cdr3_nt: TGTGCCAGCAGCTTAGAAAGGGCAGGGGGCGGCTACACCTTC
cdr3_aa: CASSLERAGGGYTF

j_call: TRBJ1-5
d_call: TRBD1
clone_size: NA
v_call: TRBV6-1
cdr3_length: 14
cdr3_nt: TGTGCCGGCAGTGGACAGGGGCCCGATCAGCCCCAGCATTTT
cdr3_aa: CAGSGQGPDQPQHF

j_call: TRBJ1-1
d_call: TRBD1
clone_size: few
v_call: TRBV7-9
cdr3_length: 16
cdr3_nt: TGTGCCAGCAGTCCGCATCCACAGGGGTTTAACACTGAAGCTTTCTTT
cdr3_aa: CASSPHPQGFNTEAFF

j_call: TRBJ1-1
d_call: NA
clone_size: few
v_call: TRBV20-1
cdr3_length: 15
cdr3_nt: TGCAGTGCTAGACCCCTCCGACAGGCGAACACTGAAGCTTTCTTT
cdr3_aa: CSARPLRQANTEAFF

j_call: TRBJ2-5
d_call: NA
clone_size: NA
v_call: TRBV28
cdr3_length: 14
cdr3_nt: TGTGCCAGCAGTTTATCCGACGGAGAAGAGACCCAGTACTTC
cdr3_aa: CASSLSDGEETQYF

j_call: TRBJ2-5
d_call: NA
clone_size: many
v_call: TRBV7-7
cdr3_length: 13
cdr3_nt: TGTGCTAGCAGCTTAATCGTTGCAGAGACCCAGTACTTC
cdr3_aa: CASSLIVAETQYF

j_call: TRBJ1-3
d_call: NA
clone_size: few
v_call: TRBV20-1
cdr3_length: 11
cdr3_nt: TGCAGTGCTAGACTTGGAAACACCATATATTTT
cdr3_aa: CSARLGNTIYF

j_call: TRBJ1-2
d_call: NA
clone_size: many
v_call: TRBV15
cdr3_length: 15
cdr3_nt: TGTGCCACCAGCCCGACTAGGACAGCCCTTTATGGCTACACCTTC
cdr3_aa: CATSPTRTALYGYTF

j_call: TRBJ2-3
d_call: NA
clone_size: many
v_call: TRBV20-1
cdr3_length: 14
cdr3_nt: TGCAGTGCTAGTAGGAGGGTCGACACAGATACGCAGTATTTT
cdr3_aa: CSASRRVDTDTQYF

j_call: TRBJ2-5
d_call: NA
clone_size: many
v_call: TRBV3-1
cdr3_length: 18
cdr3_nt: TGTGCCAGCAGCCGAGGCTCGCAGGGGCTACCTGCGCCAGAGACCCAGTACTTC
cdr3_aa: CASSRGSQGLPAPETQYF

j_call: TRBJ2-7
d_call: NA
clone_size: NA
v_call: TRBV19
cdr3_length: 14
cdr3_nt: TGTGCCAGTAGTAATCAAGGCAGCTCCTACGAGCAGTACTTC
cdr3_aa: CASSNQGSSYEQYF

j_call: TRBJ1-2
d_call: TRBD1
clone_size: NA
v_call: TRBV6-1
cdr3_length: 13
cdr3_nt: TGTGCCAGCAGTTCCGGGACAGGGTCCGGCTACACCTTC
cdr3_aa: CASSSGTGSGYTF

j_call: TRBJ2-1
d_call: NA
clone_size: many
v_call: TRBV29-1
cdr3_length: 15
cdr3_nt: TGCAGCGTTGAGGTGTCTGAGGATGAGAGTGGTGAGCAGTTCTTC
cdr3_aa: CSVEVSEDESGEQFF

j_call: TRBJ2-5
d_call: NA
clone_size: many
v_call: TRBV5-1
cdr3_length: 12
cdr3_nt: TGCGCCAGCAGCTTGGACGGACGGCATGAGTACTTC
cdr3_aa: CASSLDGRHEYF